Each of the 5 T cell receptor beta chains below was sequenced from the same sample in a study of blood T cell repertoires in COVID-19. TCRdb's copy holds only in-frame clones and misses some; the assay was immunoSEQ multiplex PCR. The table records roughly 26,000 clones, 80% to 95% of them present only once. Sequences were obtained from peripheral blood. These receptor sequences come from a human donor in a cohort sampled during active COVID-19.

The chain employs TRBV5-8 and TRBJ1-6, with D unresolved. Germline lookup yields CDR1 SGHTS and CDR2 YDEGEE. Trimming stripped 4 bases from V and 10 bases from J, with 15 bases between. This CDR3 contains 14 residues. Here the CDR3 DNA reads TGTGCCAGCAGCCCGGACCCGGGAAGATCACCCCTCCACTTT. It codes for CASSPDPGRSPLHF. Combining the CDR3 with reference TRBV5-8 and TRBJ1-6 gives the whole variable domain EAGVTQSPTHLIKTRGQQATLRCSPISGHTSVYWYQQALGLGLQFLLWYDEGEERNRGNFPPRFSGRQFPNYSSELNVNALELEDSALYLCASSPDPGRSPLHFGNGTRLTVT.

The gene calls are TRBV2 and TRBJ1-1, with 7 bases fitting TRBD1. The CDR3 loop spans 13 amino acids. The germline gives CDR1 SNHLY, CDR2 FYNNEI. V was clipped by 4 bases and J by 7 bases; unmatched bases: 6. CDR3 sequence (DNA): TGTGCCAGCAGTGCTAGGACAGGAGATGAAGCTTTCTTT. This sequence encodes CASSARTGDEAFF.

CDR3: CASSVNPRDSPLHF. The CDR3 coding sequence is TGTGCCAGCAGCGTAAACCCCAGGGATTCACCCCTCCACTTT. V is TRBV7-2 and J is TRBJ1-6, with D perhaps TRBD1 (5 bases). V gave up 5 bases and J gave up 8 bases, with 13 bases separating them. The V gene's germline CDR1 is SGHTA and CDR2 FQGNSA. The CDR3 sequence is 14 residues long.

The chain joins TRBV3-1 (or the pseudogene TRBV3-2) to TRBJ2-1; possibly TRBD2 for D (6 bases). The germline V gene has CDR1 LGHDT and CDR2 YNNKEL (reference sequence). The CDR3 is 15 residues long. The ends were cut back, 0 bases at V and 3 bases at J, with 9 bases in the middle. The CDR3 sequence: CASSQDAGNYNEQFF. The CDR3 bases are TGTGCCAGCAGCCAAGATGCGGGGAACTACAATGAGCAGTTCTTC.

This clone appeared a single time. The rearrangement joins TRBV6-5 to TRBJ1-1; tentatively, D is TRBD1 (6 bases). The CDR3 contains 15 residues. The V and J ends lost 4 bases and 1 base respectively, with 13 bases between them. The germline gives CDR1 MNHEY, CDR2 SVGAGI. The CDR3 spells CASSSPETGNTEAFF. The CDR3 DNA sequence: TGTGCCAGCAGTTCCCCTGAGACAGGGAACACTGAAGCTTTCTTT.